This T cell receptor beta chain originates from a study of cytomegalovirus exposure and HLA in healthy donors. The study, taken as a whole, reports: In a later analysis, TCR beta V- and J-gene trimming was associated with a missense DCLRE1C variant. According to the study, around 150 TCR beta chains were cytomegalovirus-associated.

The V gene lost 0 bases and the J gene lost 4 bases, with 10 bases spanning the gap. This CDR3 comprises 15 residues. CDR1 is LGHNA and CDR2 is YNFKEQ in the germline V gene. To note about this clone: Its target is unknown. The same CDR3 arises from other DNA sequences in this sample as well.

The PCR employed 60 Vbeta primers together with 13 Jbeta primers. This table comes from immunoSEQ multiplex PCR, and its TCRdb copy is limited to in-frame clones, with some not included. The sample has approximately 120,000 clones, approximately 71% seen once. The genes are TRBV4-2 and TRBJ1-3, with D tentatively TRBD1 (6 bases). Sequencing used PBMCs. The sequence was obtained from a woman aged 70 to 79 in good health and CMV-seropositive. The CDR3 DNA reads TGTGCCAGCAGCCAAGACAGGGGAACGGGAAACACCATATATTTT. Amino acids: CASSQDRGTGNTIYF.